These T cell receptor beta chains were read from a single sample in a study of T cell clones after liver transplantation. Profiling relied on immunoSEQ multiplex PCR, and the TCRdb table lists in-frame clones only, not all of them. Among 45,000 to 60,000 clones listed, 60% to 80% were seen once. Sequenced material: CD4+ T cells from blood, taken at the 22-month timepoint. These receptors all stem from a human patient who received a liver transplant. Some T cells may have come from the graft donor. Each CDR3 is given with its conserved first and last residue. A D gene is named only where the DNA matches it firmly. Size values are once, few and many counts, or a class for expanded clones, and some rows have none.

v_call	d_call	clone_size	j_call	cdr3_nt	cdr3_aa
TRBV7-7	NA	NA	TRBJ2-2	TGTGCCAGCAGCTCCGGGGCTATTAACACCGGGGAGCTGTTTTTT	CASSSGAINTGELFF
TRBV14	NA	few	TRBJ1-6	TGTGCCAGCAGCCAAGGAAGTGCCTGGGGTTTGGGTGGGGATTCACCCCTCCACTTT	CASSQGSAWGLGGDSPLHF
TRBV2	NA	NA	TRBJ1-6	TGTGCCAGCAGGACGGACGGTTATAATTCACCCCTCCACTTT	CASRTDGYNSPLHF
TRBV6-1	NA	NA	TRBJ1-4	TGTGCCAGCAGTGAAGACGCCTATTTAAATGAAAAACTGTTTTTT	CASSEDAYLNEKLFF
TRBV2	NA	few	TRBJ2-7	TGTGCCAGCAGTGCGGAAGGGTTCCTATCCCCGAACTACGAGCAGTACTTC	CASSAEGFLSPNYEQYF
TRBV7-8	TRBD2	NA	TRBJ2-7	TGTGCCAGCAGCTTAGGTTTTGGACTAGCGGGGAGGAGCTACGAGCAGTACTTC	CASSLGFGLAGRSYEQYF
TRBV30	TRBD1	NA	TRBJ2-3	TGTGCCTGGAGCCCCTCCGGGACAGGGTTGGAGAGTACGCAGTATTTT	CAWSPSGTGLESTQYF
TRBV7-2	TRBD2	NA	TRBJ2-1	TGTGCCAGCAGCTTAGTTCCGGGGGGATACAATGAGCAGTTCTTC	CASSLVPGGYNEQFF
TRBV14	TRBD2	NA	TRBJ2-3	TGTGCCAGCAGCCAAGCGATACCTTCGGGACTAGCGGGGGTCGGCAGCACAGATACGCAGTATTTT	CASSQAIPSGLAGVGSTDTQYF
TRBV5-4	TRBD1	few	TRBJ1-2	TGTGCCAGCAGCATACAGGACAGGGCTAACTATGGCTACACCTTC	CASSIQDRANYGYTF
TRBV10-3	NA	NA	TRBJ1-4	TGTGCCATCAGTGAGCGTACAGGGAATGAAAAACTGTTTTTT	CAISERTGNEKLFF
TRBV28	TRBD2	NA	TRBJ2-1	TGTGCCAGCAGTTCTAGCGGGGGATCGAGCTCCTACAATGAGCAGTTCTTC	CASSSSGGSSSYNEQFF